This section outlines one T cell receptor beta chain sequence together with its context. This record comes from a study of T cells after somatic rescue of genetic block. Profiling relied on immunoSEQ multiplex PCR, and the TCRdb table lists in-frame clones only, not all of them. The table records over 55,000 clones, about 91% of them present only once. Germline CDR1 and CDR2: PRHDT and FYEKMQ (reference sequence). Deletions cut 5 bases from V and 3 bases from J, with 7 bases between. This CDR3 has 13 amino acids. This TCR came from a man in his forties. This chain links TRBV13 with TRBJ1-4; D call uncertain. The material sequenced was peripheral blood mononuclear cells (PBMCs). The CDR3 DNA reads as TGTGCCAGCAGCCCCCGACCTAATGAAAAACTGTTTTTT. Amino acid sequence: CASSPRPNEKLFF.